Listed below are T cell receptor beta chains from one sample, sequenced in a study of T cell clonotyping in hematopoietic cell transplantation. The protocol was immunoSEQ multiplex PCR, while the TCRdb copy is restricted to in-frame clones and leaves out a portion. Among 37,000 or so clones listed, approximately 88% were seen once. Source material: peripheral blood mononuclear cells. These receptor sequences come from a woman between 40 and 50 years old in good health. Some clones in this sample may be carry-over from other donors' samples. CDR3s include the opening cysteine and the closing phenylalanine or tryptophan. A D gene is named only where the DNA matches it firmly. Clone size, where shown, is once, few, many, or a class for clones that have expanded.

J: TRBJ1-2; D: TRBD1; size: -; V: TRBV5-1; CDR3: CASSYGTGGAYGYTF; DNA: TGCGCCAGCAGCTATGGGACAGGGGGAGCCTATGGCTACACCTTC
J: TRBJ1-1; D: -; size: -; V: TRBV4-1; CDR3: CASSLLGEGTNTEAFF; DNA: TGCGCCAGCAGCCTCCTTGGCGAGGGAACGAACACTGAAGCTTTCTTT
J: TRBJ1-5; D: -; size: once; V: TRBV7-2; CDR3: CASSPTQGWQPQHF; DNA: TGTGCCAGCAGCCCGACCCAGGGCTGGCAGCCCCAGCATTTT
J: TRBJ1-1; D: -; size: -; V: TRBV5-1; CDR3: CASSMGLARRTEAFF; DNA: TGCGCCAGCAGCATGGGGCTGGCTCGCCGTACTGAAGCTTTCTTT
J: TRBJ2-7; D: TRBD1; size: -; V: TRBV5-6; CDR3: CASSTDRSSYEQYF; DNA: TGTGCCAGCAGCACGGACAGGAGCTCCTACGAGCAGTACTTC
J: TRBJ2-2; D: -; size: -; V: TRBV28; CDR3: CASSLGGITGELFF; DNA: TGTGCCAGCAGTTTGGGCGGTATCACCGGGGAGCTGTTTTTT
J: TRBJ2-3; D: -; size: -; V: TRBV19; CDR3: CASSIAESTDTQYF; DNA: TGTGCCAGTAGTATAGCAGAGAGCACAGATACGCAGTATTTT
J: TRBJ1-2; D: -; size: -; V: TRBV30; CDR3: CAWRVGTHYGYTF; DNA: TGTGCCTGGAGAGTCGGGACACACTATGGCTACACCTTC
J: TRBJ2-7; D: -; size: -; V: TRBV9; CDR3: CASSVDGDRDREQYF; DNA: TGTGCCAGCAGCGTAGATGGCGACCGGGACCGCGAGCAGTACTTC
J: TRBJ2-7; D: TRBD2; size: few; V: TRBV5-1; CDR3: CASSTYSGRWSYEQYF; DNA: TGCGCCAGCAGTACCTATAGCGGGAGATGGTCCTACGAGCAGTACTTC
J: TRBJ1-1; D: -; size: -; V: TRBV29-1; CDR3: CSVGTAVNTEAFF; DNA: TGCAGCGTTGGGACGGCCGTGAACACTGAAGCTTTCTTT
J: TRBJ1-2; D: -; size: -; V: TRBV19; CDR3: CASSMARGNYGYTF; DNA: TGTGCCAGTAGTATGGCCAGGGGCAACTATGGCTACACCTTC
J: TRBJ2-5; D: -; size: -; V: TRBV28; CDR3: CASSFSSIETQYF; DNA: TGTGCCAGCAGTTTTTCGAGTATAGAGACCCAGTACTTC
J: TRBJ2-1; D: -; size: -; V: TRBV5-1; CDR3: CASSYNGHQDEQFF; DNA: TGCGCCAGCAGCTACAACGGGCATCAAGATGAGCAGTTCTTC
J: TRBJ2-5; D: -; size: -; V: TRBV5-6; CDR3: CASSLYDETQYF; DNA: TGTGCCAGCAGCTTGTATGACGAGACCCAGTACTTC
J: TRBJ1-5; D: TRBD1; size: -; V: TRBV15; CDR3: CATSRGDRNNQPQHF; DNA: TGTGCCACCAGCAGGGGGGACAGGAACAATCAGCCCCAGCATTTT
J: TRBJ1-5; D: -; size: -; V: TRBV28; CDR3: CASSPTQGGQPQHF; DNA: TGTGCCAGCAGTCCAACTCAGGGAGGTCAGCCCCAGCATTTT
J: TRBJ2-6; D: TRBD1; size: once; V: TRBV11-1; CDR3: CASSLDRGLGANVLTF; DNA: TGTGCCAGCAGCTTAGACAGGGGGCTCGGGGCCAACGTCCTGACTTTC
J: TRBJ1-1; D: TRBD1; size: once; V: TRBV28; CDR3: CASSLIPRQGLNTEAFF; DNA: TGTGCCAGCAGTTTAATCCCTAGACAGGGCTTGAACACTGAAGCTTTCTTT
J: TRBJ2-2; D: TRBD1; size: -; V: TRBV19; CDR3: CASSGQANTGELFF; DNA: TGTGCCAGTAGTGGACAGGCGAACACCGGGGAGCTGTTTTTT
J: TRBJ2-5; D: -; size: -; V: TRBV5-1; CDR3: CASSFDMGARETQYF; DNA: TGCGCCAGCAGCTTCGACATGGGGGCCAGGGAGACCCAGTACTTC
J: TRBJ2-7; D: -; size: -; V: TRBV30; CDR3: CAWSPRTVQYEQYF; DNA: TGTGCCTGGAGTCCTAGGACCGTCCAGTACGAGCAGTACTTC
J: TRBJ2-5; D: -; size: -; V: TRBV19; CDR3: CASSIRGEGLETQYF; DNA: TGTGCCAGTAGTATAAGGGGGGAGGGCCTTGAGACCCAGTACTTC
J: TRBJ2-7; D: -; size: -; V: TRBV28; CDR3: CASKMADRTYEQYF; DNA: TGTGCCAGCAAAATGGCAGACCGGACCTACGAGCAGTACTTC
J: TRBJ2-1; D: -; size: -; V: TRBV27; CDR3: CASMGRDTSYNEQFF; DNA: TGTGCCAGCATGGGGCGTGACACCTCCTACAATGAGCAGTTCTTC
J: TRBJ1-2; D: -; size: -; V: TRBV7-9; CDR3: CASSPDNHGYTF; DNA: TGTGCCAGCAGCCCTGATAACCATGGCTACACCTTC
J: TRBJ1-4; D: -; size: few; V: TRBV30; CDR3: CAWSVTRTDATNEKLFF; DNA: TGTGCCTGGAGTGTAACCCGGACCGATGCAACTAATGAAAAACTGTTTTTT
J: TRBJ2-7; D: -; size: -; V: TRBV9; CDR3: CASSEAGGFPYEQYF; DNA: TGTGCCAGCAGTGAGGCGGGCGGGTTTCCATACGAGCAGTACTTC
J: TRBJ1-4; D: TRBD1; size: -; V: TRBV4-2; CDR3: CASSRLDRLNEKLFF; DNA: TGTGCCAGCAGCCGGTTGGACAGGCTTAATGAAAAACTGTTTTTT
J: TRBJ2-3; D: -; size: -; V: TRBV30; CDR3: CAWSISDTQYF; DNA: TGTGCCTGGAGTATTTCAGATACGCAGTATTTT
J: TRBJ2-2; D: TRBD1; size: once; V: TRBV5-1; CDR3: CASSVRDRNTGELFF; DNA: TGCGCCAGCAGCGTCCGGGACAGAAACACCGGGGAGCTGTTTTTT
J: TRBJ2-3; D: TRBD1; size: -; V: TRBV30; CDR3: CAWGQGVADTQYF; DNA: TGTGCCTGGGGACAGGGGGTAGCAGATACGCAGTATTTT
J: TRBJ2-7; D: -; size: -; V: TRBV7-2; CDR3: CASSSPSGAYEQYF; DNA: TGTGCCAGCAGCTCTCCCTCGGGGGCATACGAGCAGTACTTC
J: TRBJ1-2; D: -; size: -; V: TRBV19; CDR3: CASSSDSRGYGYTF; DNA: TGTGCCAGTTCCTCGGACTCACGGGGTTATGGCTACACCTTC
J: TRBJ1-1; D: -; size: -; V: TRBV5-1; CDR3: CASSLDSGYTEAFF; DNA: TGCGCCAGCAGCTTGGACTCAGGGTACACTGAAGCTTTCTTT
J: TRBJ2-3; D: -; size: -; V: TRBV25-1; CDR3: CASSRTGADTQYF; DNA: TGTGCCAGCAGTCGAACCGGTGCAGATACGCAGTATTTT
J: TRBJ1-5; D: TRBD1; size: -; V: TRBV5-6; CDR3: CASSGGTGRSQPQHF; DNA: TGTGCCAGCAGCGGCGGGACAGGGAGGAGTCAGCCCCAGCATTTT
J: TRBJ2-3; D: TRBD2; size: -; V: TRBV9; CDR3: CASSRTSGTDTQYF; DNA: TGTGCCAGCAGCCGGACTAGCGGCACAGATACGCAGTATTTT
J: TRBJ2-5; D: -; size: few; V: TRBV5-4; CDR3: CASSSEGGQETQYF; DNA: TGTGCCAGCAGCTCCGAGGGGGGCCAAGAGACCCAGTACTTC
J: TRBJ2-1; D: -; size: -; V: TRBV4-2; CDR3: CASSQAVTDYNEQFF; DNA: TGTGCCAGCAGCCAAGCGGTGACTGATTACAATGAGCAGTTCTTC
J: TRBJ2-1; D: -; size: -; V: TRBV11-2; CDR3: CASSLPGESNEQFF; DNA: TGTGCCAGCAGCTTACCGGGGGAGTCCAATGAGCAGTTCTTC
J: TRBJ2-7; D: -; size: -; V: TRBV28; CDR3: CASRPVVPFYEQYF; DNA: TGTGCCAGCAGGCCAGTGGTCCCTTTCTACGAGCAGTACTTC
J: TRBJ2-7; D: TRBD2; size: -; V: TRBV7-3; CDR3: CASSRGGSQYEQYF; DNA: TGTGCCAGCAGTCGCGGCGGGAGCCAGTACGAGCAGTACTTC
J: TRBJ2-7; D: -; size: -; V: TRBV2; CDR3: CASSEAPGGPRLSYEQYF; DNA: TGTGCCAGCAGTGAAGCCCCAGGCGGGCCTCGTCTCTCCTACGAGCAGTACTTC
J: TRBJ2-3; D: -; size: -; V: TRBV6-5; CDR3: CASSYLMETSTDTQYF; DNA: TGTGCCAGCAGTTACCTCATGGAAACTAGCACAGATACGCAGTATTTT
J: TRBJ2-1; D: TRBD2; size: -; V: TRBV6-1; CDR3: CASSESVAGGFDEQFF; DNA: TGTGCCAGCAGTGAGTCCGTAGCGGGAGGATTCGATGAGCAGTTCTTC
J: TRBJ1-5; D: -; size: -; V: TRBV5-1; CDR3: CASSLDGSGEQPQHF; DNA: TGCGCCAGCAGCTTGGATGGGTCGGGAGAGCAGCCCCAGCATTTT
J: TRBJ1-1; D: -; size: once; V: TRBV19; CDR3: CASNYGGIGTEAFF; DNA: TGTGCCAGTAATTATGGGGGCATCGGGACTGAAGCTTTCTTT
J: TRBJ2-2; D: -; size: -; V: TRBV2; CDR3: CASSEAQGGPGELFF; DNA: TGTGCCAGCAGTGAAGCGCAGGGGGGTCCCGGGGAGCTGTTTTTT
J: TRBJ2-1; D: -; size: -; V: TRBV30; CDR3: CACDSYNEQFF; DNA: TGTGCCTGCGACAGCTACAATGAGCAGTTCTTC
J: TRBJ1-5; D: -; size: -; V: TRBV6-4; CDR3: CASSDLGHLKGQPQHF; DNA: TGTGCCAGCAGTGACCTTGGACACTTGAAAGGGCAGCCCCAGCATTTT